This TCR beta chain was profiled in a study of T cells in women clearing cervical HPV infection. Some clones are missing from TCRdb's copy, which holds only in-frame ones; the method was immunoSEQ multiplex PCR. The table counts around 31,000 clones; 15% to 20% lies in the top ten. In the case of this clone: Read coverage stops 3 residues before the CDR3 terminus; the germline J gene supplies the remainder.

The germline V gene has CDR1 SGHVS and CDR2 FQNEAQ. This CDR3 has 15 amino acids. The sequence was obtained from a woman between 18 and 69 years old with a cervical HPV16 infection that either progressed to CIN3+ or cleared (not recorded which). Sequencing input: blood buffy coat. V and J are TRBV7-8 and TRBJ1-2; 10 positions agree with TRBD1. CDR3 sequence: CASSHTPDRGLGYTF. CDR3 DNA, as far as it was read: TGTGCCAGCAGCCACACGCCAGACAGGGGGCTAGGC. The full variable domain, in which reference TRBV7-8 and TRBJ1-2 provide the parts outside the CDR3, is GAGVSQSPRYKVAKRGQDVALRCDPISGHVSLFWYQQALGQGPEFLTYFQNEAQLDKSGLPSDRFFAERPEGSVSTLKIQRTQQEDSAVYLCASSHTPDRGLGYTFGSGTRLTVV.